This T cell receptor beta chain emerged from a study of early T cells in non-severe SARS-CoV-2 infection. About the research overall: Bulk RNA from unsorted whole blood was sequenced; chains were unpaired.

The library protocol tagged individual cDNA molecules with unique molecular identifiers. TCRdb fed the 5' RACE reads into MiXCR, producing one record per CDR3 protein. Among fewer than 70,000 distinct CDR3 sequences listed, more than 3.5% were seen once. Germline V lookup: CDR1 SGHNT, CDR2 YYREEE (reference sequence). J gave up 6 bases and V 4 bases, and 5 bases lay outside the gene matches. The CDR3 contains 13 residues. This clonotype was found many times. The source material was whole blood, sampled at baseline. This TCR was recovered from an adult who was a healthcare worker with PCR-confirmed SARS-CoV-2 infection or an uninfected control (not recorded which). The donor label of this sample is uncertain. V usage is TRBV5-4 and J usage is TRBJ2-7; 9 bases align to TRBD1. CDR3 sequence (DNA): TGTGCCAGCAGCCCTGGGACAGGGAGCGAGCAGTACTTC. Encoded protein: CASSPGTGSEQYF. Supplemented by reference TRBV5-4 and TRBJ2-7, the full variable domain reads ETGVTQSPTHLIKTRGQQVTLRCSSQSGHNTVSWYQQALGQGPQFIFQYYREEENGRGNFPPRFSGLQFPNYSSELNVNALELDDSALYLCASSPGTGSEQYFGPGTRLTVT.